This T cell receptor (beta chain) is drawn from a study of T cells in Graves' hyperthyroidism and ophthalmopathy. General study points: Blood shared most expanded thyroid clonotypes above 0.001.

Amplified TCR beta CDR3 regions came from RNA transcripts. The HTBI primer set drove a first-round RT-PCR of the TCR CDR3. TCRdb re-called the multiplex PCR reads through MiXCR, storing one row per CDR3 protein. The sample shows hundreds of thousands of distinct CDR3 sequences, about a sixth of them seen only once. From germline, CDR1 is MDHEN and CDR2 SYDVKM. This CDR3 spans 12 amino acids. V lost 5 bases, J lost 4 bases, and 8 bases lay in between. Ten or more counts support this clonotype. The antigen remains unidentified. The sample consisted of blood. The clonotype originates from a woman aged 18-29 years with Graves' hyperthyroidism. The chain couples TRBV28 to TRBJ1-1; TRBD1 might be the D (5 bases). The CDR3 loop reads CASSEQVTEAFF. CDR3 bases: TGTGCCAGCAGTGAACAGGTCACTGAAGCTTTCTTT.